A single sample is the source of the 24 T cell receptor beta chains below, sequenced in a study of Graves' ophthalmopathy and Graves' hyperthyroidism. RNA transcripts were the source from which TCR beta CDR3 regions were amplified. Amplification began with first-round RT-PCR using HTBI primers, then second-round multiplex PCR was performed. TCRdb used MiXCR to reprocess the multiplex PCR reads, holding one entry per CDR3 protein. Of around 660,000 distinct CDR3 sequences listed, about 38% were seen once; the top ten hold under 3.5%. Sequencing was performed on peripheral blood. The origin of the receptors is an adult man with Graves' ophthalmopathy.

This clonotype occurred many times. This sequence joins TRBV5-1 and TRBJ1-2; D is possibly TRBD1 (5 bases). Germline-derived CDR1 and CDR2 are SGHRS and YFSETQ. The V end was cut by 4 bases, the J end by 8 bases, with 21 bases between. The CDR3 sequence is 15 residues long. This CDR3 is CASSTPAGTPDGYTF. CDR3 coding DNA: TGCGCCAGCAGCACCCCCGCAGGGACTCCGGACGGCTACACCTTC. Complete variable domain (other parts from reference TRBV5-1 and TRBJ1-2): KAGVTQTPRYLIKTRGQQVTLSCSPISGHRSVSWYQQTPGQGLQFLFEYFSETQRNKGNFPGRFSGRQFSNSRSEMNVSTLELGDSALYLCASSTPAGTPDGYTFGSGTRLTVV.

This clonotype was seen many times. The chain carries TRBV20-1 and TRBJ2-5; D call uncertain. V gave up 3 bases and J gave up 2 bases, with 10 bases separating them. The CDR3 consists of 13 residues. The V gene's germline CDR1 is DFQATT and CDR2 SNEGSKA (reference sequence). CDR3 region: CSASVREQETQYF. CDR3 in DNA: TGCAGTGCTAGCGTTAGGGAACAAGAGACCCAGTACTTC.

This clonotype appeared many times. The chain employs TRBV12-3 or TRBV12-4 and TRBJ2-6; D is possibly TRBD1 (6 bases). With 5 bases removed from V and 3 bases from J, the gap between germline ends came to 8 bases. CDR3 length: 14 residues. The CDR3 coding sequence is TGTGCCAGCAGTGGGACAAGTGGGGCCAACGTCCTGACTTTC. Translated: CASSGTSGANVLTF.

Ten or more counts support this clonotype. The chain combines TRBV7-3 with TRBJ1-2; 7 positions agree with TRBD1. CDR1 and CDR2 (germline): SGHTA, FQGTGA. The CDR3 runs 13 residues. V lost 4 bases and J lost 3; bases outside the gene matches: 2. The CDR3 sequence is CASSYGTDYGYTF. The CDR3 coding sequence is TGTGCCAGCAGCTACGGGACAGACTATGGCTACACCTTC.

On this clonotype: This sequence may be a read error, since a much larger clone differs from it by one base. The chain carries TRBV5-1 and TRBJ1-1, with D possibly matching TRBD1 (6 bases). CDR3 size: 11 residues. Trimming left V 1 base short and J 8 bases short, with 6 bases between. Germline V gene sequence: CDR1 SGHRS, CDR2 YFSETQ. The CDR3 nucleotides read TGCGCCAGCAGCTTGACAGGGGAAGCTTTCTTT. This gives the protein CASSLTGEAFF.

Only a few counts were recorded for this clonotype. Compared with germline, one end of the junction differs, possibly owing to a read error. The chain carries TRBV10-3 and TRBJ2-5; 13 bases map to TRBD2. Germline CDR1 and CDR2: ENHRY and SYGVKD. The CDR3 has 15 amino acids. As DNA, the CDR3 is TGTGCCAGCAGTCTGACTAGCGGGGGGTCAAGGACCCAGTACTTC. It codes for CASSLTSGGSRTQYF.

The V and J genes are TRBV20-1 and TRBJ1-2; no reliable D call. This CDR3 has 13 amino acids. V was pared by 2 bases and J by 6 bases, with 13 bases between. CDR1 is DFQATT, CDR2 SNEGSKA, per germline (reference sequence). Here the CDR3 DNA reads TGCAGTGCTAGACAAACCCTTATAGATGGCTACACCTTC. Its protein product is CSARQTLIDGYTF.

A few counts support this clonotype. The gene calls are TRBV9 and TRBJ2-7; D gene unclear. Germline loops: CDR1 SGDLS, CDR2 YYNGEE. The CDR3 spans 13 residues. The V end was cut by 4 bases, the J end by 0 bases, with 8 bases between. CDR3: CASSQYISYEQYF. The CDR3 region has the DNA TGTGCCAGCAGCCAATACATCTCCTACGAGCAGTACTTC. Full variable domain (missing parts from reference TRBV9 and TRBJ2-7): DSGVTQTPKHLITATGQRVTLRCSPRSGDLSVYWYQQSLDQGLQFLIQYYNGEERAKGNILERFSAQQFPDLHSELNLSSLELGDSALYFCASSQYISYEQYFGPGTRLTVT.

A note on this clonotype: The junction and the germline gene differ at one end; a read error may be behind it. The chain combines TRBV10-2 with TRBJ2-7, with D unclear. Germline CDR1 is WSHSY and CDR2 is SAAADI. This CDR3 region has 14 residues. CDR3 region: CASSPSLSNYEQYF. In DNA, the CDR3 is TGTGCCAGCTCACCATCGTTATCAAACTACGAGCAGTACTTC.

This clonotype appeared many times. This chain connects TRBV7-8 to TRBJ2-7; D might be TRBD2 (5 bases). The CDR3 totals 13 residues. The germline V gene has CDR1 SGHVS and CDR2 FQNEAQ. V was clipped by 7 bases and J by 5 bases, with 15 bases between them. CDR3 sequence reads: CASKPARRNEQYF. CDR3 DNA sequence: TGTGCCAGCAAGCCTGCCCGGAGGAACGAGCAGTACTTC.

This clonotype was seen once. This sequence joins TRBV10-2 and TRBJ1-5, with no clear D. With 3 bases removed from V and 7 bases from J, the gap between germline ends came to 16 bases. The CDR3 is 15 amino acids. Germline V gene lookup returns CDR1 WSHSY and CDR2 SAAADI. The CDR3 is CASSEGQAVGQPQHF. In DNA form, the CDR3 reads TGCGCCAGCAGTGAAGGGCAGGCTGTCGGGCAGCCCCAGCATTTT.

This clonotype came up a few times. The chain couples TRBV4-3 to TRBJ1-1, with a possible D match to TRBD1 (5 bases). The CDR3 contains 15 residues. Germline V gene lookup returns CDR1 LGHNA and CDR2 YSLEER. V gave up 1 base and J gave up 4 bases, with 13 bases separating them. As DNA, the CDR3 is TGCGCCAGCAGCCAAGTTTGGGGGACCGTCACTGAAGCTTTCTTT. Its protein is CASSQVWGTVTEAFF.

There are many counts of this clonotype. This chain links TRBV19 with TRBJ2-7; unclear D gene. Trimming took 5 bases from V and 4 from J, leaving 12 bases between them. This CDR3 region has 13 residues. Germline V gene sequence: CDR1 LNHDA, CDR2 SQIVND (reference sequence). This CDR3 reads CASSPGRIYEQYF. CDR3 coding DNA: TGTGCCAGTAGTCCAGGTAGGATTTACGAGCAGTACTTC.

The chain recombines TRBV7-2 with TRBJ2-5; D may be TRBD2 (6 bases). Between the trimmed V and J ends, which lost 4 bases and 4 bases, there was a span of 19 bases. Germline V gene sequence: CDR1 SGHTA, CDR2 FQGNSA. CDR3 length equals 16 residues. CDR3 bases: TGTGCCAGCAGCTCGCGCGGGATGGGGAAAGGAGAGACCCAGTACTTC. The encoded protein is CASSSRGMGKGETQYF.

Only one count was recorded for this clonotype. The CDR3 loop is CASSSSGTYQETQYF. The CDR3, as DNA: TGTGCCAGCAGCTCGTCGGGGACATACCAAGAGACCCAGTACTTC. The rearrangement joins TRBV7-2 to TRBJ2-5; a possible D gene is TRBD1 (6 bases). The germline V and J ends were trimmed by 4 bases and 0 bases, with 12 bases remaining between them. The length of the CDR3 is 15 residues. Germline CDR1 reads SGHTA; CDR2 reads FQGNSA.

This clonotype was observed at least ten times. The J gene is TRBJ2-7, the V gene TRBV12-3 or TRBV12-4; D remains unclear. The V gene lost 6 bases and the J gene lost 3 bases, with 12 bases spanning the gap. The length of the CDR3 is 13 residues. DNA of the CDR3: TGTGCCAGCAGCCTAAGTAACAGCTACGAGCAGTACTTC. As protein: CASSLSNSYEQYF.

This rearrangement joins TRBV7-9 to TRBJ1-2; 7 bases match TRBD1. The CDR3 loop spans 14 amino acids. V dropped 5 bases and J dropped 3; count of bases not matched to a gene: 6. The germline V gene encodes CDR1 SEHNR and CDR2 FQNEAQ (reference sequence). The CDR3 reads CASSTGVNYYGYTF. DNA for the CDR3: TGTGCCAGCAGCACAGGGGTGAACTACTATGGCTACACCTTC.

This clonotype showed up just a few times. The V call is TRBV14, the J call TRBJ2-2; weak D call: TRBD1 (6 bases). The germline V gene has CDR1 SGHDN and CDR2 FVKESK. CDR3 length: 15 residues. The germline V and J ends were trimmed by 4 bases and 1 base, with 10 bases remaining between them. The CDR3 bases are TGTGCCAGCAGCCGATTGGACAGGAACACCGGGGAGCTGTTTTTT. Translating it yields CASSRLDRNTGELFF.

The CDR3: CASSAKFSYEQYF. In DNA, the CDR3 is TGTGCCAGCAGTGCGAAATTCTCCTACGAGCAGTACTTC. The genes are TRBV12-3 or TRBV12-4 and TRBJ2-7, with D unclear. V lost 5 bases, J lost 0 bases, and 8 bases lay in between. The CDR3 is made up of 13 amino acids.

This clonotype was seen many times. The genes are TRBV7-2 and TRBJ2-7; D is perhaps TRBD1 (6 bases). CDR1 is SGHTA and CDR2 is FQGNSA in the germline V gene. This CDR3 region has 15 residues. V lost 2 bases, J lost 2 bases, and 13 bases lay in between. The CDR3 coding sequence is TGTGCCAGCAGCTTAAAGGGGGACCAAGCCTACGAGCAGTACTTC. It codes for CASSLKGDQAYEQYF. Together with reference TRBV7-2 and TRBJ2-7, the CDR3 gives the full variable domain: GAGVSQSPSNKVTEKGKDVELRCDPISGHTALYWYRQSLGQGLEFLIYFQGNSAPDKSGLPSDRFSAERTGGSVSTLTIQRTQQEDSAVYLCASSLKGDQAYEQYFGPGTRLTVT.

The gene calls are TRBV19 and TRBJ1-2; no firm D call. Germline V CDR1 and CDR2: LNHDA, SQIVND (reference sequence). This CDR3 has 13 residues. V dropped 1 base and J dropped 4 bases, with 7 bases sitting between them. The CDR3 loop reads CASSIGPCYGYTF. In nucleotides, the CDR3 is TGTGCCAGTAGTATAGGCCCCTGCTATGGCTACACCTTC.

With respect to this clonotype: A much larger clone differs from this one at a single base, so this may be a read error. The chain couples TRBV2 to TRBJ2-2, with D possibly TRBD1 on 5 matching bases. The CDR3 length is 14 residues. Germline CDR1 SNHLY, CDR2 FYNNEI. V was trimmed by 2 bases and J by 7 bases, leaving 11 bases between them. CDR3 in DNA: TGTGCCAGCAGTGAAAGGGGTTCTGGCGGGGAGCTGTTTTTT. Translation: CASSERGSGGELFF. The whole variable domain, filled in from reference TRBV2 and TRBJ2-2, reads EPEVTQTPSHQVTQMGQEVILRCVPISNHLYFYWYRQILGQKVEFLVSFYNNEISEKSEIFDDQFSVERPDGSNFTLKIRSTKLEDSAMYFCASSERGSGGELFFGEGSRLTVL.

V gene TRBV2 combines with J gene TRBJ2-7; D possibly corresponds to TRBD1 (5 bases). This CDR3 comprises 13 residues. V gave up 2 bases and J gave up 4 bases, with 9 bases separating them. Germline V gene data show CDR1 as SNHLY and CDR2 as FYNNEI. The CDR3 DNA follows: TGTGCCAGCAGTGAACCCTACAGGTACGAGCAGTACTTC. Its translation: CASSEPYRYEQYF.

The chain combines TRBV6-6 with TRBJ1-2; unclear D gene. CDR3 length: 13 amino acids. CDR1 and CDR2 (germline): MNHNY, SVGAGI (reference sequence). Deletions cut 1 base from V and 8 bases from J, with 11 bases between. CDR3 bases: TGTGCCAGCAGTTACTTGGATTCGGAGGGCTACACCTTC. It encodes CASSYLDSEGYTF.